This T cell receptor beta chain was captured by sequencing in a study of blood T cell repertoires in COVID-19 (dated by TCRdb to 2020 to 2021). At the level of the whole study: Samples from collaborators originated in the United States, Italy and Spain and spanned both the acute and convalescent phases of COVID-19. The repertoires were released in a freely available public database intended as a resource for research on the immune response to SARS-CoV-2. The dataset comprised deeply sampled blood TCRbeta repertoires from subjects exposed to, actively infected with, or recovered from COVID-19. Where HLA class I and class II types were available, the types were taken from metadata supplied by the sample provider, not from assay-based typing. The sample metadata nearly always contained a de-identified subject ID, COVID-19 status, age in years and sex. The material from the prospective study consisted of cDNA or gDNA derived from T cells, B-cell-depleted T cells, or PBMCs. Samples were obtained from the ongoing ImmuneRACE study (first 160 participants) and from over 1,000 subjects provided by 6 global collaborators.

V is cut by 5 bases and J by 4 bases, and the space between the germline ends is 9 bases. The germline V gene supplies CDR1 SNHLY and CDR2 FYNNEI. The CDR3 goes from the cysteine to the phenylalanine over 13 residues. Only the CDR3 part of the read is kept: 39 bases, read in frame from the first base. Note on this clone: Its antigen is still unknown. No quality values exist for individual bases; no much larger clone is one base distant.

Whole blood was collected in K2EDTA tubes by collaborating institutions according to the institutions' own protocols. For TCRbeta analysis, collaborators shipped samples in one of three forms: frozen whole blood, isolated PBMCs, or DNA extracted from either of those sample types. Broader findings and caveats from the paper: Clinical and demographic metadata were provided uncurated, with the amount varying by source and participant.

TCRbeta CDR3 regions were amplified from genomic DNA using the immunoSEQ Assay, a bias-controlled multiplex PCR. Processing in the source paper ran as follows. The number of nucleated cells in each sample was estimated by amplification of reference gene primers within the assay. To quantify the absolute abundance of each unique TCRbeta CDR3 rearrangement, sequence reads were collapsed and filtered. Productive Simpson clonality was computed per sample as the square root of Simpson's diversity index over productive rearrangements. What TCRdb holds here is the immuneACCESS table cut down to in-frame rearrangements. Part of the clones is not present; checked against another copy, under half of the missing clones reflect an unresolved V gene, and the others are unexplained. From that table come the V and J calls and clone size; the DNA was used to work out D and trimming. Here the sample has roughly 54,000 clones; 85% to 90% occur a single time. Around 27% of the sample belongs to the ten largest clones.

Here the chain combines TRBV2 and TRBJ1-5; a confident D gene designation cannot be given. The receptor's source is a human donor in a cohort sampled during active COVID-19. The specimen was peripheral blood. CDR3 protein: CASSFNWNQPQHF. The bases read TGTGCCAGCAGTTTCAACTGGAATCAGCCCCAGCATTTT.